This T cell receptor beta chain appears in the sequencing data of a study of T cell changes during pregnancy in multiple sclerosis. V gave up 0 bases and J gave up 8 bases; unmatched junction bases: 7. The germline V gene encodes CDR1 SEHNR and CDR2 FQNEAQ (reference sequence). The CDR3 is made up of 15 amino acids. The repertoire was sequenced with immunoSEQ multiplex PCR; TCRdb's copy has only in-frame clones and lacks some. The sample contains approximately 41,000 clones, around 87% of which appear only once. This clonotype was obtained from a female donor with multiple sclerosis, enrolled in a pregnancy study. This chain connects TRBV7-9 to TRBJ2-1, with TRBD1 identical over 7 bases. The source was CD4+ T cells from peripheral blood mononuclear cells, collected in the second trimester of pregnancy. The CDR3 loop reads CASSLAGQNRDEQFF. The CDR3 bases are TGTGCCAGCAGCTTAGCGGGACAGAACAGGGATGAGCAGTTCTTC.